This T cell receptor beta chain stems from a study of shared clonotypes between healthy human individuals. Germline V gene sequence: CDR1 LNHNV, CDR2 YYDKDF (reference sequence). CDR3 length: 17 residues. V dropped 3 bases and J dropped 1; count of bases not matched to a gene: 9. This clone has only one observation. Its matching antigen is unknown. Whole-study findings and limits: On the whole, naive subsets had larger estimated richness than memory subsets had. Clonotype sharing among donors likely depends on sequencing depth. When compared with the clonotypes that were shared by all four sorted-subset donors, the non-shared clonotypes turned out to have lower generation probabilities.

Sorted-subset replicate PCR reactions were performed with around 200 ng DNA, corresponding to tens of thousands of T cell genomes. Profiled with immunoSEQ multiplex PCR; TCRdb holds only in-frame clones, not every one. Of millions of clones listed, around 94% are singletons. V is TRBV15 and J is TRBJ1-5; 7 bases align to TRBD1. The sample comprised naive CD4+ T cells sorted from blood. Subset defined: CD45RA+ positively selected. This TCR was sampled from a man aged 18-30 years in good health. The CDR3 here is CATSSDREGGSNQPQHF. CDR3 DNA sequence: TGTGCCACCAGCAGTGACAGGGAAGGGGGGAGCAATCAGCCCCAGCATTTT.